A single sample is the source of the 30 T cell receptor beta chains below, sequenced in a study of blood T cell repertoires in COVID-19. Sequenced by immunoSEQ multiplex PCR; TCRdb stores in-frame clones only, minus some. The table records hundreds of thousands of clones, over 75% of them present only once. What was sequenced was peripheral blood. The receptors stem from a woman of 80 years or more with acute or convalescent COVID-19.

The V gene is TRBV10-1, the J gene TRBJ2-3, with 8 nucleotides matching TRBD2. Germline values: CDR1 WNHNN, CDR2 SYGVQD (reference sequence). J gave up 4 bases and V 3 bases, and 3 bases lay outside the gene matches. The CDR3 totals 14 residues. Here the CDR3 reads CASSEGLAADTQYF. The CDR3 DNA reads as TGCGCCAGCAGTGAAGGACTAGCAGCAGATACGCAGTATTTT.

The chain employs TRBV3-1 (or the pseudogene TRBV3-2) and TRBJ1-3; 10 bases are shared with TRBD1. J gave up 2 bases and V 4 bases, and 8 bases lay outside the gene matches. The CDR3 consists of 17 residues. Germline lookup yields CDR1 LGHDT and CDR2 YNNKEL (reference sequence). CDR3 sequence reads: CASSLSGTGVAGNTIYF. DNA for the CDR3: TGTGCCAGCAGCCTCTCCGGGACAGGGGTCGCTGGAAACACCATATATTTT.

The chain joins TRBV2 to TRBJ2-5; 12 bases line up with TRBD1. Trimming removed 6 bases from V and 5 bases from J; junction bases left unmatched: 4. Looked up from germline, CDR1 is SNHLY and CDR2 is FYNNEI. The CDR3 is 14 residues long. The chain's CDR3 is CASSRDRGRETQYF. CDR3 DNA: TGTGCCAGCAGCCGGGACAGGGGGCGGGAGACCCAGTACTTC.

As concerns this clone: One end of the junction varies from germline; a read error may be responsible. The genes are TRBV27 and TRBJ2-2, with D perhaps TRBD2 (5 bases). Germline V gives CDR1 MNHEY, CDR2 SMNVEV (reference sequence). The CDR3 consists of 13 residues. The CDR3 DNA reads TGTGCCAGCAGTCTTATCCCGAACCGGGGAGCTGTTTTT. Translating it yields CASSLIPNRGAVF.

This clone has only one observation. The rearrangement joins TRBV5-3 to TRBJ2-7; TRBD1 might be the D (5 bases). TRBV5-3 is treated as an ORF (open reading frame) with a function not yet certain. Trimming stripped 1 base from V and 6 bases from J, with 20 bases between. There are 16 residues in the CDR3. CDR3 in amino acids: CARSLIGSKVGREQYF. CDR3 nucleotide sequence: TGTGCCAGAAGCTTGATTGGCAGCAAAGTGGGGCGCGAGCAGTACTTC.

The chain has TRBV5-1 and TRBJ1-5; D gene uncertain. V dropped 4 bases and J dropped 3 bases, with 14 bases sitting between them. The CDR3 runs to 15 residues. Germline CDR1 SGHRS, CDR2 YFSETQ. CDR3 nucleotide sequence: TGCGCCAGCAGCCTACGTCCCGAACTCAATCAGCCCCAGCATTTT. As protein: CASSLRPELNQPQHF.

This CDR3 is CASSFRQPQHF. The CDR3 bases are TGTGCCAGCAGTTTCCGGCAGCCCCAGCATTTT. The rearrangement links TRBV27 to TRBJ1-5, with D uncertain. V was pared by 3 bases and J by 7 bases, with 4 bases between. Germline V gene data show CDR1 as MNHEY and CDR2 as SMNVEV (reference sequence). The CDR3 runs 11 residues.

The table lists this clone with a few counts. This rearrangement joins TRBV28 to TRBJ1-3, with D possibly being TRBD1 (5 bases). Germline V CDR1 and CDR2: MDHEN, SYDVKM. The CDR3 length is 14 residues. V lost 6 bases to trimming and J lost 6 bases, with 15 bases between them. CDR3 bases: TGTGCCAGCAGCAACTCCGGGGGTTCAAACACCATATATTTT. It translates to CASSNSGGSNTIYF.

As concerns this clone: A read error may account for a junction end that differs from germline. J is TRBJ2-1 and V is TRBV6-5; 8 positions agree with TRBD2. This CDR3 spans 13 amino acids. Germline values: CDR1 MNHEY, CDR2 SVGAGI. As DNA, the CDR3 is TGTGCCAGCATGGAGCAAAGCAGCGGGGGACCGATCTTC. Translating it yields CASMEQSSGGPIF.

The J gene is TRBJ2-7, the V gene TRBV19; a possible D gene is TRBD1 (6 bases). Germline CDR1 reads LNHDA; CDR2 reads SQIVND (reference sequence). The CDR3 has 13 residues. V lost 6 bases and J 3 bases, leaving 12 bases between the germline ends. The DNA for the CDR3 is TGTGCCAGTAGGGACAGAGGAGTCTACGAGCAGTACTTC. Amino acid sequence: CASRDRGVYEQYF. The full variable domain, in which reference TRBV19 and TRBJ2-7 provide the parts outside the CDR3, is DGGITQSPKYLFRKEGQNVTLSCEQNLNHDAMYWYRQDPGQGLRLIYYSQIVNDFQKGDIAEGYSVSREKKESFPLTVTSAQKNPTAFYLCASRDRGVYEQYFGPGTRLTVT.

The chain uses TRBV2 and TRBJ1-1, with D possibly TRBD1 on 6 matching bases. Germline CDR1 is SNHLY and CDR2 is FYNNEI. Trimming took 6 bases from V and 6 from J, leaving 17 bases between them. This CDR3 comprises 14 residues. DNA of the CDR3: TGTGCCAGCAGCCTCTCCGGGGGGCGGGCTGAAGCTTTCTTT. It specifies CASSLSGGRAEAFF.

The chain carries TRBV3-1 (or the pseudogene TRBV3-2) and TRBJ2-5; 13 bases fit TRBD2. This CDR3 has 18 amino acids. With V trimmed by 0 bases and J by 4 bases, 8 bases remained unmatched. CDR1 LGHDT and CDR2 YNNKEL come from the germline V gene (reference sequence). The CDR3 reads CASSQEIQTSGRGETQYF. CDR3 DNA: TGTGCCAGCAGCCAAGAGATCCAAACTAGCGGGAGGGGAGAGACCCAGTACTTC.

In DNA, the CDR3 is TGCGCCAGCAGCTCCGGACTAAAAGAGACCCAGTACTTC. Translated: CASSSGLKETQYF. V usage is TRBV5-1 and J usage is TRBJ2-5; maybe TRBD2 (6 bases). Trimming left V 3 bases short and J 3 bases short, with 9 bases between. This CDR3 has 13 amino acids. CDR1 and CDR2 (germline): SGHRS, YFSETQ.

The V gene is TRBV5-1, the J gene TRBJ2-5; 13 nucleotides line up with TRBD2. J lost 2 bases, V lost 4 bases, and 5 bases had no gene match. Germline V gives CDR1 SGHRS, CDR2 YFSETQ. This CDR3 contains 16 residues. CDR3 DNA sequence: TGCGCCAGCAGCAGCGGGACTAGCGGGGCTCAAGAGACCCAGTACTTC. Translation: CASSSGTSGAQETQYF.

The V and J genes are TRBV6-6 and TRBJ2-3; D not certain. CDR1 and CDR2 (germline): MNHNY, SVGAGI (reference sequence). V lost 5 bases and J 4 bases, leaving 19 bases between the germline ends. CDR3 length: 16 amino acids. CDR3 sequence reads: CASSRTSSLIADTQYF. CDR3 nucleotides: TGTGCCAGCAGTCGAACTTCTTCTCTTATAGCAGATACGCAGTATTTT.

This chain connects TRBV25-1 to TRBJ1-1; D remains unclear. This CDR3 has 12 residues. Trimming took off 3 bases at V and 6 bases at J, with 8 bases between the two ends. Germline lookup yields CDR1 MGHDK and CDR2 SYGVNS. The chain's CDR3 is CASSDVTAEAFF. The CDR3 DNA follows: TGTGCCAGCAGTGATGTAACAGCTGAAGCTTTCTTT.

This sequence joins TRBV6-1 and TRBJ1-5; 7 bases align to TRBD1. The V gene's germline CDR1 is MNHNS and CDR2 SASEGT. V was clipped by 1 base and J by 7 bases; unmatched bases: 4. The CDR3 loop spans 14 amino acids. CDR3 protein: CASSEGAGGQPQHF. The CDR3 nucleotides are TGTGCCAGCAGTGAAGGGGCAGGGGGACAGCCCCAGCATTTT.

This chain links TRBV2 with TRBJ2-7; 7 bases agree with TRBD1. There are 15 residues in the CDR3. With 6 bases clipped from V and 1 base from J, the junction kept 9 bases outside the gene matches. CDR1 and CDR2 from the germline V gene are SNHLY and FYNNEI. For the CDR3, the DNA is TGTGCCAGCAGGATAGACCGACAGGGTTCCTACGAGCAGTACTTC. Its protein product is CASRIDRQGSYEQYF. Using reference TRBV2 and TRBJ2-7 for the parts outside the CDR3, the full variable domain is EPEVTQTPSHQVTQMGQEVILRCVPISNHLYFYWYRQILGQKVEFLVSFYNNEISEKSEIFDDQFSVERPDGSNFTLKIRSTKLEDSAMYFCASRIDRQGSYEQYFGPGTRLTVT.

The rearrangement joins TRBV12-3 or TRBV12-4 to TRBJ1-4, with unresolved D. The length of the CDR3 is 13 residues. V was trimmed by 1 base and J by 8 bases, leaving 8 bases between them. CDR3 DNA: TGTGCCAGCAGTTTAGGGGCGAAGGAAAAACTGTTTTTT. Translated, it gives CASSLGAKEKLFF.

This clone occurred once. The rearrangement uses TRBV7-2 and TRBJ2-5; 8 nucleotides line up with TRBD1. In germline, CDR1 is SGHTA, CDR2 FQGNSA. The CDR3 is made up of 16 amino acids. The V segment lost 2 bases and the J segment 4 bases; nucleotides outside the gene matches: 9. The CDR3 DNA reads TGTGCCAGCAGCTTATTAACAGGACAGGGAATAGAGACCCAGTACTTC. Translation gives CASSLLTGQGIETQYF.

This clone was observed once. CDR3 coding DNA: TGTGCCATCAGTGGTAACAATCAGCCCCAGCATTTT. Protein product: CAISGNNQPQHF. This chain joins TRBV10-3 and TRBJ1-5; D not resolved. CDR1 ENHRY and CDR2 SYGVKD come from the germline V gene. CDR3 length: 12 amino acids. V lost 4 bases and J lost 3, with 4 bases in between.

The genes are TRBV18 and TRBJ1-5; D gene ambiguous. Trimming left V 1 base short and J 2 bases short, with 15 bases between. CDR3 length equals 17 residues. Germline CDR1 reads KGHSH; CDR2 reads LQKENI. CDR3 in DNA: TGTGCCAGCTCACCACGTGTGGAGATCGGTGGCAATCAGCCCCAGCATTTT. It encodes CASSPRVEIGGNQPQHF. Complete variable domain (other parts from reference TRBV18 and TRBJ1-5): NAGVMQNPRHLVRRRGQEARLRCSPMKGHSHVYWYRQLPEEGLKFMVYLQKENIIDESGMPKERFSAEFPKEGPSILRIQQVVRGDSAAYFCASSPRVEIGGNQPQHFGDGTRLSIL.

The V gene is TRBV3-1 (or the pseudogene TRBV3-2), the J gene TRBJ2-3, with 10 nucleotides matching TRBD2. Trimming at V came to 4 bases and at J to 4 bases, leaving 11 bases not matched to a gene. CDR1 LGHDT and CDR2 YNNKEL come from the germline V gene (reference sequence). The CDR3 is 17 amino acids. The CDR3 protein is CASSRPAGAGGADTQYF. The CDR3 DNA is TGTGCCAGCAGCCGCCCAGCCGGAGCGGGAGGGGCAGATACGCAGTATTTT.

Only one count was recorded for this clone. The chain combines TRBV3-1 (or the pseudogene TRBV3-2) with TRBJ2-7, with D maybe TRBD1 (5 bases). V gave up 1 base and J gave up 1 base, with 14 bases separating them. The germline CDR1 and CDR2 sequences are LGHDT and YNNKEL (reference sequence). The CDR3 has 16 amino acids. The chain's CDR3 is CASSQVYRRGSYEQYF. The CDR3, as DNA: TGTGCCAGCAGCCAAGTTTACAGGAGAGGATCCTACGAGCAGTACTTC.

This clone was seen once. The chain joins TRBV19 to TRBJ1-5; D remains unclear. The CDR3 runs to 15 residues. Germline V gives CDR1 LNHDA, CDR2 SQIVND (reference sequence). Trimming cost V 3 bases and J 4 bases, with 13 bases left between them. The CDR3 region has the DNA TGTGCCAGTAGTATTCTCGGGGTAGGGAATCAGCCCCAGCATTTT. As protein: CASSILGVGNQPQHF.

CDR3 bases: TGTGCCAGCAGATACCACGGGAGCACTGAAGCTTTCTTT. Protein product: CASRYHGSTEAFF. This sequence joins TRBV12-3 or TRBV12-4 and TRBJ1-1; D is uncertain. This CDR3 has 13 residues. The V gene lost 6 bases and the J gene lost 4 bases, with 12 bases spanning the gap.

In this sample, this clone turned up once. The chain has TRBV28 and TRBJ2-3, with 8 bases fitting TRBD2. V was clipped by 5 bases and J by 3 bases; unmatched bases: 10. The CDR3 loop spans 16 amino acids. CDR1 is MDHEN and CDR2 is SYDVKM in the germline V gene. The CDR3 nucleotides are TGTGCCAGCAGTATAAGCAGGACTAGCCGGACAGATACGCAGTATTTT. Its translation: CASSISRTSRTDTQYF.

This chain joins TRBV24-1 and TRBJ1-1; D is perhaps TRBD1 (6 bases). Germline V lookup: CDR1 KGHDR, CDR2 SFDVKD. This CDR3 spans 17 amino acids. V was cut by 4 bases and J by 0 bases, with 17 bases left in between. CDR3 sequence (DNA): TGTGCCACCAGTGACGAGGCAGGGGCTCCAATGAACACTGAAGCTTTCTTT. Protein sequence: CATSDEAGAPMNTEAFF.

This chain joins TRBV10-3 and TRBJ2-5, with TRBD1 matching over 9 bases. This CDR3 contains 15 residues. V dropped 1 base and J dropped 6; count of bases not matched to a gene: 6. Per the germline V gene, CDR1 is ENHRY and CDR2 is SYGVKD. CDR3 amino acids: CAISELGTGMQTQYF. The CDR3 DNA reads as TGTGCCATCAGTGAGTTGGGGACAGGGATGCAGACCCAGTACTTC.

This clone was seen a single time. CDR3 sequence (DNA): TGTGCCAGCAGCTTAGTGGCAGGGGGTACAACCTACGAGCAGTACTTC. Its translation: CASSLVAGGTTYEQYF. The chain uses TRBV11-3 and TRBJ2-7; 7 bases are shared with TRBD1. CDR3 length: 16 amino acids. The germline gives CDR1 SGHNT, CDR2 YENEEA. V lost 1 base and J lost 2; bases outside the gene matches: 8.